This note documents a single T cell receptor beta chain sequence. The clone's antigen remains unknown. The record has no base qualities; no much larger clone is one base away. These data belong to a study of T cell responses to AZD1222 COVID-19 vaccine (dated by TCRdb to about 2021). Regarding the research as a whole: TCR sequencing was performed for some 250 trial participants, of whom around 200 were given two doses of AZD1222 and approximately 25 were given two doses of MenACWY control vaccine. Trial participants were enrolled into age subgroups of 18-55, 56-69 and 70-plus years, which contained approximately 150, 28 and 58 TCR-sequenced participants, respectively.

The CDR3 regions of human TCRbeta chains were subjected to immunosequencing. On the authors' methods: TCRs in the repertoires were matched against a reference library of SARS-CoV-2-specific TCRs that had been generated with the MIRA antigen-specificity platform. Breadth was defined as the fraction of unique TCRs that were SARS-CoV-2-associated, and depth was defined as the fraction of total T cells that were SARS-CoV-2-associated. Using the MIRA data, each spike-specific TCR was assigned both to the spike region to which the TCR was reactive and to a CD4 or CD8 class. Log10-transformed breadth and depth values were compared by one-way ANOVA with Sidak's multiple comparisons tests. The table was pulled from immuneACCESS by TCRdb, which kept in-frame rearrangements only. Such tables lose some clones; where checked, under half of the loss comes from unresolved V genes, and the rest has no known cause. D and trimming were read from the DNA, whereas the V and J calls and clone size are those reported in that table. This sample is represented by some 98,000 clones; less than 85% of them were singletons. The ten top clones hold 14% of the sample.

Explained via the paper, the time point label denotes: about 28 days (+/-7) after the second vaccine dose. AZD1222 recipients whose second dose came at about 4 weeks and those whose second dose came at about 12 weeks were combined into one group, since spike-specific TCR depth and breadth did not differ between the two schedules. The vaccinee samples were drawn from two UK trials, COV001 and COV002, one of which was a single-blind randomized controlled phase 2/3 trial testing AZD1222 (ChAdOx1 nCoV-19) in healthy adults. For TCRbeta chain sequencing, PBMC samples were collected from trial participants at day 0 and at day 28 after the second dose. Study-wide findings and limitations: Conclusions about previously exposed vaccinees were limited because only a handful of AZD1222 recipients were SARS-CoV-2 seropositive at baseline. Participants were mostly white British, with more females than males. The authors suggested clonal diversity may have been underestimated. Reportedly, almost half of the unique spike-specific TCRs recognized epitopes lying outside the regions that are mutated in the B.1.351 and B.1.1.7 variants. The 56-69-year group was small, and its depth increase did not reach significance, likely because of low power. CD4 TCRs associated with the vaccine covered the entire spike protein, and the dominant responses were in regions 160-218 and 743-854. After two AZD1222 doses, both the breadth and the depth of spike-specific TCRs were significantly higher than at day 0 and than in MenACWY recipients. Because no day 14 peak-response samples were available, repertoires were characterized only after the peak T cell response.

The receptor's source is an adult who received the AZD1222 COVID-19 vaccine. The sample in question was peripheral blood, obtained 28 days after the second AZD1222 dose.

The DNA sequence is given as TGTGCCAGCAGCCAAGATGGGTGGACAGGGGGCACCGCTGAAGCTTTCTTT. This yields the protein CASSQDGWTGGTAEAFF. Recombination connected TRBV3-1 (or the pseudogene TRBV3-2) to TRBJ1-1, with 11 junctional bases fitting TRBD1. Looking up the germline V gene (reference sequence) yields CDR1 LGHDT and CDR2 YNNKEL. Taken from cysteine to phenylalanine, the CDR3 has 17 residues. Only CDR3 DNA is held: 51 bases, read in frame from base 1. The V end gives up 0 bases and the J end 6 bases, leaving 9 bases in the junction not matched to a gene.